This entry lists 30 T cell receptor beta chains sequenced from one sample in a study of graft-versus-host responses after intestinal transplantation. The repertoire was sequenced with immunoSEQ multiplex PCR; TCRdb's copy has only in-frame clones and lacks some. The repertoire consists of some 90,000 clones, with about nine tenths occurring once and the leading ten covering 5.5% to 7%. These TCRs are of unknown antigen specificity. The sample in question was unstimulated CD8+ T cells sorted from spleen or lymph node cells, obtained before intestinal transplant. The receptors were gathered from a human donor who received an intestinal transplant.

This chain uses TRBV27 with TRBJ2-1; TRBD2 agrees at 8 bases. The germline V gene encodes CDR1 MNHEY and CDR2 SMNVEV (reference sequence). With 3 bases clipped from V and 5 bases from J, the junction kept 6 bases outside the gene matches. The CDR3 has 15 amino acids. The CDR3 sequence: CASSFSLAGHNEQFF. CDR3 sequence (DNA): TGTGCCAGCAGTTTTTCCTTAGCGGGACACAATGAGCAGTTCTTC.

The rearrangement links TRBV6-1 to TRBJ1-1, with TRBD1 matching over 7 bases. The CDR3 sequence is 14 residues long. Germline V gene sequence: CDR1 MNHNS, CDR2 SASEGT. The V and J ends lost 6 bases and 1 base, in that order; junction bases with no gene match: 5. For the CDR3, the DNA is TGTGCCAGCAGCCCAGACAGGGCGAACACTGAAGCTTTCTTT. Its protein is CASSPDRANTEAFF.

The V call is TRBV5-4, the J call TRBJ2-3; D is ambiguous. Germline CDR1 reads SGHNT; CDR2 reads YYREEE (reference sequence). The V gene lost 2 bases and the J gene lost 0 bases, with 10 bases spanning the gap. This CDR3 is built from 15 residues. The DNA for the CDR3 is TGTGCCAGCAGCTTCGAATTATCTAGCACAGATACGCAGTATTTT. Its translation is CASSFELSSTDTQYF.

The chain carries TRBV5-4 and TRBJ2-7; 9 nucleotides line up with TRBD1. CDR1 and CDR2 from the germline V gene are SGHNT and YYREEE (reference sequence). The CDR3 covers 15 residues. With V trimmed by 1 base and J by 7 bases, 9 bases remained unmatched. CDR3 nucleotides: TGTGCCAGCAGCTTGACCGGGACAGGGTTGGGTGAGCAGTACTTC. As protein: CASSLTGTGLGEQYF.

The chain couples TRBV7-9 to TRBJ2-7; D is uncertain. The V and J ends lost 6 bases and 0 bases respectively, with 21 bases between them. This CDR3 has 17 residues. The V gene's germline CDR1 is SEHNR and CDR2 FQNEAQ (reference sequence). The CDR3 region is CASSPWLGGSSSYEQYF. DNA of the CDR3: TGTGCCAGCAGTCCTTGGCTAGGCGGTTCGAGCTCCTACGAGCAGTACTTC.

The chain links TRBV2 to TRBJ2-5; the match to TRBD1 covers 11 bases. Near its end, the DNA agrees better with TRBJ2-7, so the J call may be wrong. Germline CDR1 SNHLY, CDR2 FYNNEI. This CDR3 region has 15 residues. The CDR3 sequence is CASRGDRGESYEQYF. In DNA form, the CDR3 reads TGTGCCAGCAGGGGGGACAGGGGGGAATCCTACGAGCAGTACTTC.

V is TRBV29-1 and J is TRBJ2-7; D unresolved. V lost 0 bases and J 1 base, leaving 13 bases between the germline ends. This CDR3 is built from 15 residues. CDR1 SQVTM and CDR2 ANQGSEA come from the germline V gene. The CDR3 nucleotides are TGCAGCGTTGAAGAACTCGCAGGCACTTCCTACGAGCAGTACTTC. Translated: CSVEELAGTSYEQYF.

The chain recombines TRBV7-6 with TRBJ2-3, with 8 bases matching TRBD2. The CDR3 length is 19 residues. Losses at the gene ends were 2 bases for V and 0 bases for J; bases not matched to a gene: 13. Germline CDR1 is SGHVS and CDR2 is FNYEAQ. CDR3 protein: CASSLIRLAGNASTDTQYF. As DNA, the CDR3 is TGTGCCAGCAGCTTAATACGGCTAGCGGGCAACGCTAGCACAGATACGCAGTATTTT.

In this sample, this clone turned up once. The CDR3 reads CASSTSGSYEQYF. The CDR3 DNA is TGTGCCAGCAGTACTAGCGGGAGCTACGAGCAGTACTTC. V usage is TRBV25-1 and J usage is TRBJ2-7; the match to TRBD2 covers 11 bases. V shed 5 bases and J 3 bases; nucleotides not matched to a gene: 0. The germline gives CDR1 MGHDK, CDR2 SYGVNS. The CDR3 has 13 amino acids.

The rearrangement joins TRBV5-4 to TRBJ2-7; no clear D. The CDR3 length is 12 residues. Germline V gene lookup returns CDR1 SGHNT and CDR2 YYREEE (reference sequence). V shed 7 bases and J shed 4 bases, with 12 bases lying between them. This CDR3 is CASGGTGYEQYF. For the CDR3, the DNA is TGTGCCAGCGGCGGCACTGGTTACGAGCAGTACTTC.

This chain joins TRBV6-1 and TRBJ1-6; D gene unclear. The CDR3 has 16 residues. Trimming shortened V by 3 bases and J by 9 bases, and 18 bases separated the two germline ends. The germline CDR1 and CDR2 sequences are MNHNS and SASEGT. CDR3 loop: CASSERGYPLGSPLHF. The CDR3 DNA reads TGTGCCAGCAGTGAGCGAGGGTACCCCTTGGGTTCACCCCTCCACTTT.

V is TRBV7-9 and J is TRBJ2-3, with a weak D call TRBD2 (5 bases). CDR3 length: 16 amino acids. The germline V and J ends were trimmed by 5 bases and 5 bases, with 20 bases remaining between them. Germline assignment: CDR1 SEHNR and CDR2 FQNEAQ (reference sequence). CDR3 residues: CASSRPYYRDVDTQYF. In nucleotides, the CDR3 is TGTGCCAGCAGCCGCCCCTACTACCGGGATGTAGATACGCAGTATTTT.

V gene TRBV15 combines with J gene TRBJ2-3; a possible D gene is TRBD2 (5 bases). Germline assignment: CDR1 LNHNV and CDR2 YYDKDF (reference sequence). The V and J ends lost 1 base and 4 bases respectively, with 9 bases between them. The CDR3 covers 14 residues. The CDR3 nucleotides are TGTGCCACCAGCAGAGTACGGGAAGCAGATACGCAGTATTTT. Its protein product is CATSRVREADTQYF.

This clone came up once. V gene TRBV13 combines with J gene TRBJ2-2, with 12 bases that match TRBD1. The CDR3 is 15 residues long. Germline V gene lookup returns CDR1 PRHDT and CDR2 FYEKMQ (reference sequence). The V gene end was trimmed by 4 bases and the J gene end by 7 bases; junction bases not matched to a gene: 4. Here the CDR3 DNA reads TGTGCCAGCAGCTCCGGGACAGGGGGCAGCGGGGAGCTGTTTTTT. Translating gives CASSSGTGGSGELFF.

This clone has a single count. The chain carries TRBV5-5 and TRBJ2-7; D is perhaps TRBD1 or TRBD2 (5 bases each). The V and J ends lost 5 bases and 3 bases respectively, with 18 bases between them. The germline CDR1 and CDR2 sequences are SGHKS and YYEKEE (reference sequence). The CDR3 extends over 15 amino acids. The CDR3 DNA follows: TGTGCCAGCAGTTCCCTGGGGGTGGGATACTACGAGCAGTACTTC. Translating it yields CASSSLGVGYYEQYF.

This clone was detected only once. The chain employs TRBV5-1 and TRBJ2-3; possibly TRBD1 for D (6 bases). The germline V gene has CDR1 SGHRS and CDR2 YFSETQ. Trimming cost V 10 bases and J 0 bases, with 15 bases left between them. CDR3 size: 14 residues. The chain's CDR3 is CAGSQGLSTDTQYF. Written as DNA, the CDR3 is TGCGCCGGGTCCCAGGGGCTTAGCACAGATACGCAGTATTTT.

V is TRBV6-5 and J is TRBJ1-1; tentative D call: TRBD1 (6 bases). The CDR3 extends over 15 amino acids. V was clipped by 5 bases and J by 0 bases, with 13 bases between them. Germline-derived CDR1 and CDR2 are MNHEY and SVGAGI. The CDR3 reads CASSPTGQLNTEAFF. Written as DNA, the CDR3 is TGTGCCAGCAGTCCCACTGGACAGTTGAACACTGAAGCTTTCTTT.

This rearrangement joins TRBV7-9 to TRBJ2-7; D possibly corresponds to TRBD2 (6 bases). V was shortened by 3 bases and J by 6 bases, with 21 bases between the two germline ends. The germline gives CDR1 SEHNR, CDR2 FQNEAQ (reference sequence). The CDR3 spans 16 residues. The CDR3 region has the DNA TGTGCCAGCAGCTTGTCCCCGGGCGGGGATAAGAGCGAGCAGTACTTC. Its protein is CASSLSPGGDKSEQYF.

This sequence joins TRBV4-1 and TRBJ1-6, with 9 bases lining up with TRBD1. This CDR3 has 15 residues. V shed 2 bases and J 8 bases; nucleotides not matched to a gene: 4. From germline, CDR1 is MGHRA and CDR2 YSYEKL. This chain's CDR3 is CASSQTGGWDSPLHF. CDR3 in DNA: TGCGCCAGCAGCCAAACAGGGGGCTGGGATTCACCCCTCCACTTT.

The rearrangement links TRBV29-1 to TRBJ2-5; no reliable D call. The V end was cut by 2 bases, the J end by 0 bases, with 13 bases between. This CDR3 is 15 amino acids long. CDR1 and CDR2 from the germline V gene are SQVTM and ANQGSEA. In DNA form, the CDR3 reads TGCAGCGTTGAATTAGACACGGAGCACCAAGAGACCCAGTACTTC. Protein product: CSVELDTEHQETQYF.

The V gene is TRBV2, the J gene TRBJ2-3; TRBD1 matches at 9 bases. Germline V lookup: CDR1 SNHLY, CDR2 FYNNEI. J was trimmed by 4 bases and V by 5 bases; bases with no gene match: 10. This CDR3 comprises 16 residues. The CDR3 here is CASSLDPGQGPDTQYF. The CDR3 nucleotides are TGTGCCAGCAGTTTGGACCCGGGACAGGGTCCAGATACGCAGTATTTT. Drawing the rest from reference TRBV2 and TRBJ2-3, the complete variable domain is EPEVTQTPSHQVTQMGQEVILRCVPISNHLYFYWYRQILGQKVEFLVSFYNNEISEKSEIFDDQFSVERPDGSNFTLKIRSTKLEDSAMYFCASSLDPGQGPDTQYFGPGTRLTVL.

The chain employs TRBV5-6 and TRBJ1-6; the D gene is possibly TRBD1 (6 bases). Germline V gene sequence: CDR1 SGHDT, CDR2 YYEEEE. The CDR3 contains 15 residues. The ends were cut back, 0 bases at V and 10 bases at J, with 14 bases in the middle. DNA of the CDR3: TGTGCCAGCAGCTTGGGGGCAGGGGTGGGCTCACCCCTCCACTTT. Translated: CASSLGAGVGSPLHF.

This chain links TRBV9 with TRBJ2-1, with 7 bases matching TRBD2. The V gene's germline CDR1 is SGDLS and CDR2 YYNGEE. The CDR3 runs 16 residues. J lost 0 bases, V lost 3 bases, and 6 bases had no gene match. The CDR3 sequence: CASSALGGSSYNEQFF. In DNA form, the CDR3 reads TGTGCCAGCAGCGCCTTAGGCGGGAGCTCCTACAATGAGCAGTTCTTC.

J is TRBJ2-1 and V is TRBV7-9, with no clear D. Germline loops: CDR1 SEHNR, CDR2 FQNEAQ (reference sequence). CDR3 length: 13 amino acids. V gave up 7 bases and J gave up 7 bases, with 14 bases separating them. In DNA, the CDR3 is TGTGCCAGCACCGGCGTTTCTTGGAATGAGCAGTTCTTC. It is translated as CASTGVSWNEQFF.

This clone has a single count. V and J are TRBV13 and TRBJ2-7; D not resolved. The germline CDR1 and CDR2 sequences are PRHDT and FYEKMQ (reference sequence). The CDR3 sequence is 11 residues long. Between the trimmed V and J ends, which lost 5 bases and 5 bases, there was a span of 7 bases. CDR3 protein: CASSAVNEQYF. In DNA, the CDR3 is TGTGCCAGCAGCGCCGTAAACGAGCAGTACTTC.

A single count supports this clone. The chain employs TRBV11-2 and TRBJ2-5; no clear D. The CDR3 sequence is 15 residues long. CDR1 SGHAT and CDR2 FQNNGV come from the germline V gene. The V end was cut by 3 bases, the J end by 5 bases, with 16 bases between. Here the CDR3 reads CASSLVHQIRETQYF. The CDR3 DNA follows: TGTGCCAGCAGCTTGGTTCACCAAATAAGGGAGACCCAGTACTTC.

The chain uses TRBV5-4 and TRBJ1-6, with TRBD1 identical over 9 bases. Trimming removed 4 bases from V and 9 bases from J; junction bases left unmatched: 8. Germline CDR1 is SGHNT and CDR2 is YYREEE (reference sequence). The CDR3 loop spans 15 amino acids. Written as DNA, the CDR3 is TGTGCCAGCAGCCTCGAAGGACAGGGGTCTTCACCCCTCCACTTT. This translates into CASSLEGQGSSPLHF.

The chain employs TRBV5-5 and TRBJ2-3; 8 nucleotides line up with TRBD2. The length of the CDR3 is 15 residues. The J segment lost 2 bases and the V segment lost 3 bases, leaving 5 bases of the junction unmatched. Germline V gives CDR1 SGHKS, CDR2 YYEKEE (reference sequence). The CDR3 bases are TGTGCCAGCAGCTGGGGACTAGTCCTCACAGATACGCAGTATTTT. Encoded protein: CASSWGLVLTDTQYF.

The chain couples TRBV10-3 to TRBJ2-7; D is possibly TRBD2 (6 bases). Germline V lookup: CDR1 ENHRY, CDR2 SYGVKD. Trimming left V 2 bases short and J 6 bases short, with 11 bases between. The CDR3 runs to 13 residues. In nucleotides, the CDR3 is TGTGCCATCAGTGAGGGGGAGGTCCCCGAGCAGTACTTC. This sequence encodes CAISEGEVPEQYF.

V usage is TRBV28 and J usage is TRBJ2-2; D possibly matches TRBD1 or TRBD2 (5 bases each). Trimming removed 6 bases at V and 3 bases at J, with 14 bases between. Germline V gene sequence: CDR1 MDHEN, CDR2 SYDVKM. This CDR3 comprises 15 residues. The CDR3 DNA reads as TGTGCCAGCAGACTTCCGGGACCGTACACCGGGGAGCTGTTTTTT. Its translation is CASRLPGPYTGELFF.